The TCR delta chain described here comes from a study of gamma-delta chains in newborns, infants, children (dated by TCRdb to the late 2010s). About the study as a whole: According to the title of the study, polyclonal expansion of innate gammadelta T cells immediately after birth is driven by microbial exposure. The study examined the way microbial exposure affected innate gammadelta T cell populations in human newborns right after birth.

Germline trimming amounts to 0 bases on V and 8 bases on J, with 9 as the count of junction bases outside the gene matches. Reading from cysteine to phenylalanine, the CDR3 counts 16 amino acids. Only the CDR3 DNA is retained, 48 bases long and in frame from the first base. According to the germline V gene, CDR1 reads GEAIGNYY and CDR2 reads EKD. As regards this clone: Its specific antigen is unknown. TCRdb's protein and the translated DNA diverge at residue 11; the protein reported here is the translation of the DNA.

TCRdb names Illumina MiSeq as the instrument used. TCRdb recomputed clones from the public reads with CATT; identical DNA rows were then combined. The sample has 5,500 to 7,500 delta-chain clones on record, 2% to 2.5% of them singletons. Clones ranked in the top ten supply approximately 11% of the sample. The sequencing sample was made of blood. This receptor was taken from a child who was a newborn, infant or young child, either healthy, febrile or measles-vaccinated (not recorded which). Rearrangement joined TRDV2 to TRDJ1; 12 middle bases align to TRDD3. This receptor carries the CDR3 CACDTEDWGILRKLIF. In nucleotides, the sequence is TGTGCCTGTGACACCGAAGACTGGGGGATACTCCGAAAACTCATCTTT.